This T cell receptor (beta chain) was found in a study of tumor and adjacent non-tumor tissue in lung cancer. Looking at the study overall: Millions of productive TCRbeta reads were obtained per sample on average.

A modified ARM-PCR protocol with three rounds of nested PCR amplified TCRbeta. A single record per CDR3 protein comes from TCRdb applying MiXCR to the multiplex PCR reads. This repertoire shows about 75,000 distinct CDR3 sequences, around 70% found once; its top ten account for 25% to 35%. The CDR3 extends over 13 amino acids. Trimming at V came to 3 bases and at J to 6 bases, leaving 2 bases not matched to a gene. Germline CDR1 and CDR2: SQVTM and ANQGSEA. This clonotype was observed at least ten times. No cell sorting was done before RNA was extracted from the tissue. More than 3 cm separated this lung sample from the edge of the tumor.

This receptor was identified in a woman in her forties or fifties with non-small cell lung cancer. The genes are TRBV29-1 and TRBJ2-1; 10 nucleotides align to TRBD2. Source material: distant non-tumor lung tissue. The CDR3 DNA reads TGCAGCGTTGAGGGACTAGCGAGCAATGAGCAGTTCTTC. It yields the protein CSVEGLASNEQFF.